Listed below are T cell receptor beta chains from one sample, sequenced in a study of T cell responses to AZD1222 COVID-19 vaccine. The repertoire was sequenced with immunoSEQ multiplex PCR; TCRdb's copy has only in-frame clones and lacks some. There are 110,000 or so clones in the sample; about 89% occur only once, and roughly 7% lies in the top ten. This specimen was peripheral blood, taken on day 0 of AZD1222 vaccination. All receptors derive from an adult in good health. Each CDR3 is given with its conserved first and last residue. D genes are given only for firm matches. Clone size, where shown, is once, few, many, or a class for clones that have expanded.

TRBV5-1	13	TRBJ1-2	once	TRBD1	TGCGCCAGCAGCCATGGACAGGGTGGGGGCTACACCTTC	CASSHGQGGGYTF
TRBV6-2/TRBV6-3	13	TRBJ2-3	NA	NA	TGTGCCAGCAGTCACCCGGGACTCCAGAAAGAGTATTTT	CASSHPGLQKEYF
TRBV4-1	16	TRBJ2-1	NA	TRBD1	TGCGCCAGCAGCCAAGCCGGGACAGGGATATACAATGAGCAGTTCTTC	CASSQAGTGIYNEQFF
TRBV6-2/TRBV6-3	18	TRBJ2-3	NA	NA	TGTGCCAGCAGTTACCCGCCAGGGCGGGGTGGGAGCACAGATACGCAGTATTTT	CASSYPPGRGGSTDTQYF
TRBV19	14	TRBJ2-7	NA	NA	TGTGCCAGTAGTATAGACATCCTCTCCTACGAGCAGTACTTC	CASSIDILSYEQYF
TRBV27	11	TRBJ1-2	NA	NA	TGTGCCGCTCGGGGGGGGGTTGGCTACACCTTC	CAARGGVGYTF
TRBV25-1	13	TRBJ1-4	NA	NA	TGTGCCAGCAGTGTCTTACCTGAGGAAAAACTGTTTTTT	CASSVLPEEKLFF
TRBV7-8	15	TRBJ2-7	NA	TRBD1	TGTGCCAGCAGCAGCCCCCGGGACAGAACCTACGAGCAGTACTTC	CASSSPRDRTYEQYF
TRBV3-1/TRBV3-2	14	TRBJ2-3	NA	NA	TGTGCCAGCAGCCAAGATGGAACTAGGGATACGCAGTATTTT	CASSQDGTRDTQYF
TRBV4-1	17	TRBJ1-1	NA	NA	TGCGCCAGCAGCCCCAGGCAGGGGAGTATTGTGAACACTGAAGCTTTCTTT	CASSPRQGSIVNTEAFF
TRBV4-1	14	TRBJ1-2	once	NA	TGCGCCAGCAGCCAAGTTAGCGGTAACTATGGCTACACCTTC	CASSQVSGNYGYTF
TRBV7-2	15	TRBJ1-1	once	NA	TGTGCCAGCAGCTTAGGGGGTGGGGGAGTCACTGAAGCTTTCTTT	CASSLGGGGVTEAFF
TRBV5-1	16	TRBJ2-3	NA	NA	TGCGCCAGCAGCTTGGTGGAACGGGTGGAGACAGATACGCAGTATTTT	CASSLVERVETDTQYF
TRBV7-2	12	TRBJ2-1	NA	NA	TGTGCCAGCAGCGCTACGGGACGGCAACAGTTCTTC	CASSATGRQQFF
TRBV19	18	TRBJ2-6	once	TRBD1	TGTGCCAGTAGTAAACGACAGGGGGTTAGCTCTGGGGCCAACGTCCTGACTTTC	CASSKRQGVSSGANVLTF
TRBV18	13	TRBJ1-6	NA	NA	TGTGCCAGCTCACCGAGCGGTAGTTCACCCCTCCACTTT	CASSPSGSSPLHF
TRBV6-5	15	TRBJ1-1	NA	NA	TGTGCCAGTCGTCTGGGGGGCAGCTTGAACACTGAAGCTTTCTTT	CASRLGGSLNTEAFF
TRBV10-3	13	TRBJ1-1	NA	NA	TGTGCCATCAGTGAGCAGGGGAACACTGAAGCTTTCTTT	CAISEQGNTEAFF
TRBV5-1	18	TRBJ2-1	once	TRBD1	TGCGCCAGCAGCTTGGGGGTCCGGACAGGGTACTACTACAATGAGCAGTTCTTC	CASSLGVRTGYYYNEQFF
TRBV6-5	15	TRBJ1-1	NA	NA	TGTGCCAGCAGGGACTGGGCGGAGATGAACACTGAAGCTTTCTTT	CASRDWAEMNTEAFF
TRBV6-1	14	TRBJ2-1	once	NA	TGTGCCAGCAGTGAAGCGTATCTGGGGCATGAGCAGTTCTTC	CASSEAYLGHEQFF
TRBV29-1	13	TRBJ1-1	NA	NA	TGCAGCGGGCACCGGCAGGCGAACACTGAAGCTTTCTTT	CSGHRQANTEAFF
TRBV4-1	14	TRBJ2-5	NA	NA	TGCGCCAGCAGCCAAGATCTCATTAGGCCCCCCCAGTACTTC	CASSQDLIRPPQYF
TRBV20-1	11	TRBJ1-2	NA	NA	TGCAGTGCAGAGTACGACTATGGCTACACCTTC	CSAEYDYGYTF
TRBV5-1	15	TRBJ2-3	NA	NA	TGCGCCAGCAGCTTATCAGGGTGGGAGACAGATACGCAGTATTTT	CASSLSGWETDTQYF
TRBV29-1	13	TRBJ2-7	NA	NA	TGCAGCGTTGAAGATACAGGTTCCTACGAGCAGTACTTC	CSVEDTGSYEQYF
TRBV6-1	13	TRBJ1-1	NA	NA	TGTGCCAGCATCGTCGGAGTGAACACTGAAGCTTTCTTT	CASIVGVNTEAFF
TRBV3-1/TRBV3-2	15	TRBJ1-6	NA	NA	TGTGCCAGCAGCCTAGGGGCAGGGACGGGGTCACCCCTCCACTTT	CASSLGAGTGSPLHF
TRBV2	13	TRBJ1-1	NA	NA	TGTGCCAGCAGAACATTTGGGGACACTGAAGCTTTCTTT	CASRTFGDTEAFF
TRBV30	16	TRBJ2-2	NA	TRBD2	TGTGCCTGGAGCCCCCAAGTAGCGGGGGGCACCGGGGAGCTGTTTTTT	CAWSPQVAGGTGELFF
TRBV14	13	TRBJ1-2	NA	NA	TGTGCCAGCAGCCAAGATTCAGCCTATGGCTACACCTTC	CASSQDSAYGYTF